This entry features one T cell receptor beta chain sequence. The antigen is not known. Germline CDR1 is GTSNPN and CDR2 is SVGIG (reference sequence). Trimming took 0 bases from V and 2 from J, leaving 11 bases between them. The CDR3 totals 14 residues. This sample was taken from a study of Ad26.COV2.S vaccination and SARS-CoV-2 variants. The study, taken as a whole, reports: The authors reported substantial breadth in spike-specific CD8+ and CD4+ T cell responses after vaccination.

This table comes from immunoSEQ multiplex PCR, and its TCRdb copy is limited to in-frame clones, with some not included. The data show 250,000 to 300,000 clones, 80% to 90% seen once. Sample treatment: approximately 18 received Ad26.COV2.S at low or high dose, single or two shots; a few received placebo; per-sample allocation not given. Sampling happened 63 days after the first vaccine or placebo injection. The rearrangement joins TRBV30 to TRBJ2-7; D might be TRBD2 (5 bases). This material consisted of peripheral blood, taken in a trial of Ad26.COV2.S vaccine versus placebo. The TCR originated in a person aged 18 to 59 who received the Ad26.COV2.S COVID-19 vaccine or a placebo. The CDR3 here is CAWSVRVSAYEQYF. Written as DNA, the CDR3 is TGTGCCTGGAGTGTGAGGGTATCGGCCTACGAGCAGTACTTC.